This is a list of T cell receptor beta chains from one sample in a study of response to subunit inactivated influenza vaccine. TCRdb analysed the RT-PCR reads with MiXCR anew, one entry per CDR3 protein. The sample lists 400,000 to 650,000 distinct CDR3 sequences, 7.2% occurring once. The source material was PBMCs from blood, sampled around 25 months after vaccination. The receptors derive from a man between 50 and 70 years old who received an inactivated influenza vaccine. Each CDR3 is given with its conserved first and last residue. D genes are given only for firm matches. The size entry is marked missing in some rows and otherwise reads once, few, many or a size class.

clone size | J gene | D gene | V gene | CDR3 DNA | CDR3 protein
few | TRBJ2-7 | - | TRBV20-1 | TGCAGTGCTAGAGAAGTCGGAACGGGGTACGAGCAGTACTTC | CSAREVGTGYEQYF
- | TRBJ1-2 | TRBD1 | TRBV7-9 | TGTGCCAGCAGCTTAGAGGGGACAGGCTCAAGTGGTGGCTACACCTTC | CASSLEGTGSSGGYTF
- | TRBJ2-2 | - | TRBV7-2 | TGTGCCAGCAGCTTAGATTACGGGATGAACACCGGGGAGCTGTTTTTT | CASSLDYGMNTGELFF
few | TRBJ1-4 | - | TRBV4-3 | TGCGCCAGCAGCCGCCGTGGCGATGGTAGAGGTGAAAAACTGTTTTTT | CASSRRGDGRGEKLFF
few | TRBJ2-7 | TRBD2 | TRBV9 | TGTGCCAGCAGCGCCTCTCTAGCGGGAGGCGAGCAGTACTTC | CASSASLAGGEQYF
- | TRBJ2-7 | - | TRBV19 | TGTGCCAGTAGTAACCAGGGAATACATGCTTACTACGAGCAGTACTTC | CASSNQGIHAYYEQYF
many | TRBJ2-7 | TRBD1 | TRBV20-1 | TGCAGTGCTAGAGGACGACAGGGGACCGTCTACGAGCAGTACTTC | CSARGRQGTVYEQYF
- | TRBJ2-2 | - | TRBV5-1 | TGCGCCAGCAGCCGGGACTTGAACACCGGGGAGCTGTTTTTT | CASSRDLNTGELFF
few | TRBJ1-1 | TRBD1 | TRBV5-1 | TGCGCCAGCAGCTCCGGACAGGGCTTATCGGACACTGAAGCTTTCTTT | CASSSGQGLSDTEAFF
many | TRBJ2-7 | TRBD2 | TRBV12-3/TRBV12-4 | TGTGCCAGCTCACCTAGCGGGAGTGGGTACGAGCAGTACTTC | CASSPSGSGYEQYF
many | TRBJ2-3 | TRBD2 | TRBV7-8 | TGTGCCAGCAGCTTAGAAACTAGCGGGAGCCCAGATACGCAGTATTTT | CASSLETSGSPDTQYF